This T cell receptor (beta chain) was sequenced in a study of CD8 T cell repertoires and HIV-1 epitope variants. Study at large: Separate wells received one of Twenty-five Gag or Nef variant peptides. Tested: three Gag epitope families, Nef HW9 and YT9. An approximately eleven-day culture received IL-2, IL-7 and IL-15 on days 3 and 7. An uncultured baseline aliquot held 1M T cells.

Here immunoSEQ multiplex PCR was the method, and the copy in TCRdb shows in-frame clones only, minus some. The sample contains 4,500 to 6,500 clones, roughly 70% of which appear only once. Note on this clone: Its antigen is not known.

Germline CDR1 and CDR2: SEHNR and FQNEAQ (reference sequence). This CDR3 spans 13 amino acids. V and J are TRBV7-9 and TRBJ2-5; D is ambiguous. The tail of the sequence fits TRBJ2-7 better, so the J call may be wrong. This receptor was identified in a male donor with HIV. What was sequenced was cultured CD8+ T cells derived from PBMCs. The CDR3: CASSLAAAYEQYF. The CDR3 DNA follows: TGTGCCAGCAGCTTGGCGGCGGCCTACGAGCAGTACTTC.